Listed below are T cell receptor beta chains from one sample, sequenced in a study of early T cells in non-severe SARS-CoV-2 infection. TCRdb called the 5' RACE reads again in MiXCR, with one record for every CDR3 protein. The sample yields roughly 58,000 distinct CDR3 sequences, approximately 13% seen once. The sequencing sample was made of whole blood. These receptors originate from an adult who was a healthcare worker with PCR-confirmed SARS-CoV-2 infection or an uninfected control (not recorded which). CDR3s include the opening cysteine and the closing phenylalanine or tryptophan. The D gene is left open where the match is weak. Size is omitted from some rows. Given values are once, few, many or a class for expanded clones.

V gene	D gene	J gene	CDR3 length	clone size	CDR3 DNA	CDR3 protein
TRBV25-1	TRBD2	TRBJ2-7	16	few	TGTGCCAGCAGTGAAGGGGGAGGGGCTGGGGTCTACGAGCAGTACTTC	CASSEGGGAGVYEQYF
TRBV6-5	TRBD2	TRBJ2-1	14	many	TGTGCCAGCAGTTTAGCGGGGGGGCTTAGTGAGCAGTTCTTC	CASSLAGGLSEQFF
TRBV20-1	TRBD1	TRBJ1-5	15	-	TGCAGTGCAAGTGGGGGACAGGGGAGAAATCAGCCCCAGCATTTT	CSASGGQGRNQPQHF
TRBV13	TRBD2	TRBJ2-3	19	-	TGTGCCAGCAGCTTATTACTAGCGGGGGGCCACGAATTGCCGGATACGCAGTATTTT	CASSLLLAGGHELPDTQYF
TRBV18	-	TRBJ1-2	16	many	TGTGCCAGCTCACCATCCTCATGGGGAAATAACTATGGCTACACCTTC	CASSPSSWGNNYGYTF
TRBV7-2	-	TRBJ1-4	12	many	TGTGCCAGCAGCTTAACGGGTGAAAAACTGTTTTTT	CASSLTGEKLFF
TRBV7-9	-	TRBJ2-5	15	few	TGTGCCAGCATCGCCTTCGGACAGTACCAAGAGACCCAGTACTTC	CASIAFGQYQETQYF
TRBV6-2/TRBV6-3	TRBD1	TRBJ1-4	15	-	TGTGCCAGCTCTCCCCGCCGGGACAGAAGGGAAAAACTGTTTTTT	CASSPRRDRREKLFF
TRBV10-3	-	TRBJ1-1	15	many	TGTGCCATCAGTGAGTCGGGAGGGAAGAACACTGAAGCTTTCTTT	CAISESGGKNTEAFF
TRBV5-1	TRBD1	TRBJ2-7	16	many	TGCGCCAGCAGCCTCAGACCGGGACAGGGAAGTTCAGAGCAGTACTTC	CASSLRPGQGSSEQYF
TRBV28	TRBD2	TRBJ2-7	15	many	TGTGCCAGCAGTTTATGGGGCGGGGGGGCCCACGAGCAGTACTTC	CASSLWGGGAHEQYF
TRBV12-3/TRBV12-4	TRBD1	TRBJ2-3	12	few	TGTGCCAGCACCAGGGGGTTAGATACGCAGTATTTT	CASTRGLDTQYF
TRBV5-6	TRBD2	TRBJ2-3	18	-	TGTGCCAGCAGCTTGGGATTAGGCGGGGGGGCCGGGACAGATACGCAGTATTTT	CASSLGLGGGAGTDTQYF
TRBV7-9	TRBD2	TRBJ2-3	15	few	TGTGCCAGCAGCTTAGGGCGGGGGGGCACAGATACGCAGTATTTT	CASSLGRGGTDTQYF
TRBV7-3	-	TRBJ1-1	13	many	TGTGCCAGCAGCTACGCAATGAACACTGAAGCTTTCTTT	CASSYAMNTEAFF
TRBV6-6	-	TRBJ1-1	12	few	TGTGCCAGCTGCGAGCGCCCCTTTGAAGCTTTCTTT	CASCERPFEAFF
TRBV6-4	TRBD1	TRBJ2-3	14	-	TGTGCCAGCAGTGGGACAGGGGGCACAGATACGCAGTATTTT	CASSGTGGTDTQYF
TRBV29-1	-	TRBJ1-2	11	few	TGCAGCGTTCGCTGGCCGAGCGGCTACACCTTC	CSVRWPSGYTF
TRBV20-1	-	TRBJ1-1	12	few	TGCAGTGCTAGTTGGGAAGAGACTGAAGCTTTCTTT	CSASWEETEAFF
TRBV5-1	-	TRBJ2-3	15	-	TGCGCCAGCAGCTGGGGGGCGGGGCCCACAGATACGCAGTATTTT	CASSWGAGPTDTQYF
TRBV5-1	TRBD1	TRBJ2-4	15	-	TGCGCCAGCAGCTATTCCGGGACAGGCAAAAACATTCAGTACTTC	CASSYSGTGKNIQYF
TRBV12-3/TRBV12-4	TRBD1	TRBJ2-5	18	few	TGTGCCAGCACCTTCTCGGGCGCTCCAACAGGGGCGAGAGAGACCCAGTACTTC	CASTFSGAPTGARETQYF
TRBV10-3	-	TRBJ1-2	13	many	TGTGCCATCAGTTGGGGGGCCAACTATGGCTACACCTTC	CAISWGANYGYTF
TRBV6-6	TRBD2	TRBJ2-3	20	-	TGTGCCAGCAGTTACTCGAGCGGCCTAGCGGGGGGGCAGTGGCAAAATACGCAGTATTTT	CASSYSSGLAGGQWQNTQYF
TRBV6-2/TRBV6-3	-	TRBJ1-6	16	-	TGTGCCAGCATATCCGGACAGATCTCCTATAATTCACCCCTCCACTTT	CASISGQISYNSPLHF
TRBV20-1	TRBD2	TRBJ2-3	13	few	TGCAGTGCTAGAGGCGGGGGTTGGGATACGCAGTATTTT	CSARGGGWDTQYF
TRBV12-5	-	TRBJ1-1	11	few	TGTGCTAGTGGCCTAAACACTGAAGCTTTCTTT	CASGLNTEAFF
TRBV10-3	-	TRBJ2-3	16	many	TGTGCCATCAGTGGCGGGCTACCTCCTAGCACAGATACGCAGTATTTT	CAISGGLPPSTDTQYF
TRBV6-2/TRBV6-3	TRBD1	TRBJ2-7	15	many	TGTGCCAGCAGTTACTCAAGAGACAGGGGAAACGAGCAGTACTTC	CASSYSRDRGNEQYF
TRBV6-2/TRBV6-3	TRBD1	TRBJ1-5	17	many	TGTGCCAGCGGAACGGCAGACGGGACAGATAGCAATCAGCCCCAGCATTTT	CASGTADGTDSNQPQHF
TRBV9	-	TRBJ2-7	13	few	TGTGCCAGCAGCGTAGGACCCTCCTACGAGCAGTACTTC	CASSVGPSYEQYF
TRBV11-2	-	TRBJ2-7	12	many	TGTGCCAGCAGCTTAGGGTCCTACGAGCAGTACTTC	CASSLGSYEQYF
TRBV18	-	TRBJ2-3	14	many	TGTGCCAGCTCACCTCAAAAGAGCACAGATACGCAGTATTTT	CASSPQKSTDTQYF
TRBV14	TRBD1	TRBJ2-1	16	few	TGTGCCAGCAGCCAAGTCCGGGACAGGGGAGGGCATGAGCAGTTCTTC	CASSQVRDRGGHEQFF
TRBV11-2	TRBD2	TRBJ2-5	17	-	TGTGCCAGCAGCTTCGGACTAGCGGGGGGGCAGCAAGAGACCCAGTACTTC	CASSFGLAGGQQETQYF
TRBV18	-	TRBJ1-1	14	-	TGTGCCAGCTCACCCGCTACAGGGATCACTGAAGCTTTCTTT	CASSPATGITEAFF
TRBV7-9	TRBD2	TRBJ2-3	15	few	TGTGCCAGCAGCCGACTAGCGGGTTTGACAGATACGCAGTATTTT	CASSRLAGLTDTQYF
TRBV27	-	TRBJ1-1	13	few	TGTGCCAGCAGTTTACGGCCGAACACTGAAGCTTTCTTT	CASSLRPNTEAFF
TRBV27	-	TRBJ1-6	15	many	TGTGCCAGCAGGTCGGGGGAGTCCTATAATTCACCCCTCCACTTT	CASRSGESYNSPLHF
TRBV29-1	TRBD2	TRBJ2-1	16	many	TGCAGCGTTGAACCACAGCGGGGGGTCTTCTACAATGAGCAGTTCTTC	CSVEPQRGVFYNEQFF
TRBV5-1	-	TRBJ2-2	14	many	TGCGCCAGCTCCGGGACTGGGAACACCGGGGAGCTGTTTTTT	CASSGTGNTGELFF
TRBV24-1	-	TRBJ2-7	13	-	TGTGCCACCGCACGGTCCGACTCCTACGAGCAGTACTTC	CATARSDSYEQYF
TRBV5-1	-	TRBJ1-4	14	-	TGCGCCAGCAGAAAGGAGGCGCCCTATGAAAAACTGTTTTTT	CASRKEAPYEKLFF
TRBV7-6	TRBD2	TRBJ2-1	18	many	TGTGCCAGCACACCGGGACTAGCGGGGGGTAGCTCCTACAATGAGCAGTTCTTC	CASTPGLAGGSSYNEQFF